This note documents a single T cell receptor beta chain sequence. This CDR3 is built from 15 residues. Trimming stripped 2 bases from V and 5 bases from J, with 16 bases between. Germline CDR1 reads KGHSH; CDR2 reads LQKENI. Once extracted for a subset, genomic DNA was divided evenly among several immunoSEQ plates. Sequencing was performed with immunoSEQ multiplex PCR; in TCRdb, only in-frame clones are kept and a portion is missing. In the table there are under 600,000 clones, around 81% of which are singletons. This entry comes from a study of shared clonotypes between healthy human individuals. Sequenced input: PBMCs. The receptor comes from a woman aged 40 to 49 in good health. Some clones in this sample may be carry-over from other donors' samples. The chain uses TRBV18 and TRBJ2-7, with a tentative D call TRBD1 (6 bases). The CDR3 reads CASSPTVDSGDEQYF. CDR3 bases: TGTGCCAGCTCACCAACGGTGGACAGTGGCGACGAGCAGTACTTC.